Sequencing of this TCR beta chain was carried out in a study of STAT5B mutations in CD4+ large granular lymphocyte leukemia. V shed 2 bases and J shed 5 bases, with 11 bases lying between them. Per the germline V gene, CDR1 is SNHLY and CDR2 is FYNNEI. The CDR3 totals 14 residues. This table comes from immunoSEQ multiplex PCR, and its TCRdb copy is limited to in-frame clones, with some not included. The data hold about 40,000 clones, with roughly 81% observed a single time. Notes on the study in general: 8/27 top patient clones versus 2/35 control clones were TRBV06-family. No patients shared main leukemic clonotypes, though 25% to 30% appeared at low frequency elsewhere.

This clone came up once. No antigen is known for it. The chain recombines TRBV2 with TRBJ2-3; D not resolved. This clonotype originated in a human donor in good health. The source material was CD4+ T cells from blood buffy coats. CDR3 sequence: CASSESPLGDTQYF. Here the CDR3 DNA reads TGTGCCAGCAGTGAATCACCCCTCGGAGATACGCAGTATTTT.